These 14 T cell receptor beta chains share one sample of origin, sequenced in a study of cytomegalovirus exposure and HLA in healthy donors. Use of 60 Vbeta and 13 Jbeta primers characterized the PCR. Method: immunoSEQ multiplex PCR; TCRdb's copy keeps in-frame clones and lacks some. The table includes 90,000 to 120,000 clones, around 73% detected once. The material sequenced was PBMCs. These TCRs come from a man aged 30-40 years in good health and CMV-seronegative.

The rearrangement joins TRBV6-1 to TRBJ2-3; 11 nucleotides match TRBD2. The V and J ends lost 4 bases and 1 base, in that order; junction bases with no gene match: 7. The length of the CDR3 is 17 residues. The germline gives CDR1 MNHNS, CDR2 SASEGT. The CDR3: CASSGVTSGGRTDTQYF. The CDR3 nucleotides are TGTGCCAGCAGTGGTGTCACTAGCGGGGGCCGCACAGATACGCAGTATTTT.

J is TRBJ1-1 and V is TRBV27; tentative D call: TRBD1 (6 bases). CDR1 and CDR2 (germline): MNHEY, SMNVEV (reference sequence). CDR3 length: 16 amino acids. Trimming stripped 5 bases from V and 0 bases from J, with 16 bases between. This chain's CDR3 is CASSTRGGPMNTEAFF. Here the CDR3 DNA reads TGTGCCAGCAGTACCCGGGGGGGGCCCATGAACACTGAAGCTTTCTTT.

The V call is TRBV9, the J call TRBJ2-2, with D tentatively TRBD1 (6 bases). Germline lookup yields CDR1 SGDLS and CDR2 YYNGEE. Trimming cost V 2 bases and J 0 bases, with 11 bases left between them. The CDR3 is 16 residues long. The CDR3 DNA is TGTGCCAGCAGCGTCAGGGGAGCGGCGAACACCGGGGAGCTGTTTTTT. Amino acids: CASSVRGAANTGELFF.

The V gene is TRBV7-3, the J gene TRBJ2-2; no clear D gene. Trimming pared 5 bases from V and 3 bases from J, leaving 10 bases between. This CDR3 comprises 14 residues. Germline-derived CDR1 and CDR2 are SGHTA and FQGTGA. CDR3 region: CASSPSRDTGELFF. The CDR3 nucleotides are TGTGCCAGCAGCCCAAGTCGGGACACCGGGGAGCTGTTTTTT.

The gene calls are TRBV7-2 and TRBJ2-1, with TRBD2 identical over 12 bases. Germline loops: CDR1 SGHTA, CDR2 FQGNSA. This CDR3 spans 17 amino acids. Trimming took 4 bases from V and 6 from J; bases not matched to a gene: 10. The CDR3 reads CASSSPLTSGSINEQFF. In DNA, the CDR3 is TGTGCCAGCAGCTCTCCCCTGACTAGCGGGAGTATCAATGAGCAGTTCTTC.

The chain links TRBV15 to TRBJ2-7; 7 bases are a match to TRBD2. The CDR3 totals 14 residues. V gave up 4 bases and J gave up 1 base; unmatched junction bases: 4. Germline CDR1 and CDR2: LNHNV and YYDKDF (reference sequence). DNA of the CDR3: TGTGCCACCAGCACCCAGCGGGGTTCCTACGAGCAGTACTTC. It yields the protein CATSTQRGSYEQYF.

This clone was counted only a few times. The chain recombines TRBV30 with TRBJ1-5; 7 bases align to TRBD1. The CDR3 is 13 amino acids. Germline V lookup: CDR1 GTSNPN, CDR2 SVGIG (reference sequence). V dropped 7 bases and J dropped 4; count of bases not matched to a gene: 7. The CDR3 is CASSGTANQPQHF. CDR3 DNA: TGTGCCTCTTCCGGGACAGCTAATCAGCCCCAGCATTTT.

The rearrangement joins TRBV19 to TRBJ2-7; TRBD1 aligns across 8 bases. The V gene's germline CDR1 is LNHDA and CDR2 SQIVND (reference sequence). V was clipped by 3 bases and J by 5 bases; unmatched bases: 6. The length of the CDR3 is 14 residues. The CDR3 coding sequence is TGTGCCAGTAGTATTCGGACAGGGCAAAACGAGCAGTACTTC. It codes for CASSIRTGQNEQYF.

CDR3 sequence reads: CASSATGDYNSPLHF. The DNA of the CDR3 is TGTGCCAGCAGCGCCACAGGGGACTATAATTCACCCCTCCACTTT. The rearrangement uses TRBV5-6 and TRBJ1-6; 7 nucleotides match TRBD1. The CDR3 sequence is 15 residues long. CDR1 is SGHDT and CDR2 is YYEEEE in the germline V gene. With 4 bases clipped from V and 3 bases from J, the junction kept 4 bases outside the gene matches.

The V call is TRBV7-6, the J call TRBJ2-5; 7 positions agree with TRBD1. Germline CDR1 is SGHVS and CDR2 is FNYEAQ. Trimming removed 5 bases from V and 1 base from J; junction bases left unmatched: 4. This CDR3 is built from 14 residues. CDR3 residues: CASSANRGQETQYF. Here the CDR3 DNA reads TGTGCCAGCAGCGCCAACAGGGGCCAAGAGACCCAGTACTTC. Full variable domain (missing parts from reference TRBV7-6 and TRBJ2-5): GAGVSQSPRYKVTKRGQDVALRCDPISGHVSLYWYRQALGQGPEFLTYFNYEAQQDKSGLPNDRFSAERPEGSISTLTIQRTEQRDSAMYRCASSANRGQETQYFGPGTRLLVL.

The genes are TRBV10-3 and TRBJ1-1; TRBD1 agrees at 10 bases. The CDR3 is made up of 14 amino acids. The trim removed 6 bases at V and 5 bases at J, leaving 6 bases unmatched. The germline V gene has CDR1 ENHRY and CDR2 SYGVKD. CDR3 nucleotides: TGTGCCATCAGACCCGGACAGGGGGGGACTGAAGCTTTCTTT. Translating gives CAIRPGQGGTEAFF.

A single count supports this clone. This chain links TRBV28 with TRBJ2-7, with 9 bases aligning to TRBD1. Looked up from germline, CDR1 is MDHEN and CDR2 is SYDVKM. The CDR3 consists of 12 residues. V lost 8 bases to trimming and J lost 4 bases; unmatched junction nucleotides: 3. CDR3 sequence: CASGQGRYEQYF. In DNA form, the CDR3 reads TGTGCCAGCGGACAGGGGAGGTACGAGCAGTACTTC.

The sample holds a few counts of this clone. This chain joins TRBV5-1 and TRBJ2-3, with 11 nucleotides matching TRBD2. The germline V gene encodes CDR1 SGHRS and CDR2 YFSETQ. CDR3 length: 18 residues. The V and J ends lost 0 bases and 2 bases, in that order; junction bases with no gene match: 8. CDR3 amino acids: CASSLASVAGGSTDTQYF. In DNA form, the CDR3 reads TGCGCCAGCAGCTTGGCCTCAGTAGCGGGAGGGTCCACAGATACGCAGTATTTT.

The chain couples TRBV14 to TRBJ2-7; possibly TRBD2 for D (5 bases). There are 12 residues in the CDR3. Trimming pared 4 bases from V and 4 bases from J, leaving 8 bases between. Per germline, CDR1 SGHDN and CDR2 FVKESK. The CDR3 spells CASSPTGYEQYF. CDR3 nucleotides: TGTGCCAGCAGCCCAACGGGATACGAGCAGTACTTC.